One and the same sample provided the 18 T cell receptor beta chains below, sequenced in a study of blood T cell repertoires in COVID-19. Sequenced by immunoSEQ multiplex PCR; TCRdb stores in-frame clones only, minus some. Of a few hundred thousand clones in the sample, about 90% were seen once. The sequenced sample consisted of peripheral blood. The receptors here all came from a woman between 50 and 59 years old with COVID-19, enrolled during active disease.

The chain has TRBV10-3 and TRBJ1-2; TRBD1 aligns across 11 bases. The CDR3 is 15 amino acids. CDR1 ENHRY and CDR2 SYGVKD come from the germline V gene. V lost 5 bases to trimming and J lost 5 bases; unmatched junction nucleotides: 7. The CDR3 DNA reads TGTGCCATCAGTCCGGGACAGGGGGAGAGATATGGCTACACCTTC. It encodes CAISPGQGERYGYTF.

The chain couples TRBV9 to TRBJ2-1; D gene uncertain. CDR3 length equals 15 residues. Between the trimmed V and J ends, which lost 0 bases and 1 base, there was a span of 8 bases. CDR1 is SGDLS, CDR2 YYNGEE, per germline. The CDR3 coding sequence is TGTGCCAGCAGCGTAGATGGCTTATCCTACAATGAGCAGTTCTTC. Residues: CASSVDGLSYNEQFF.

The V call is TRBV5-4, the J call TRBJ2-7; D might be TRBD2 (6 bases). V lost 4 bases and J lost 5, with 28 bases in between. This CDR3 comprises 18 residues. In germline, CDR1 is SGHNT, CDR2 YYREEE (reference sequence). This CDR3 is CASSNPPGQAGLRHEQYF. CDR3 in DNA: TGTGCCAGCAGCAACCCCCCGGGGCAAGCGGGCCTTCGGCACGAGCAGTACTTC. Together with reference TRBV5-4 and TRBJ2-7, the CDR3 gives the full variable domain: ETGVTQSPTHLIKTRGQQVTLRCSSQSGHNTVSWYQQALGQGPQFIFQYYREEENGRGNFPPRFSGLQFPNYSSELNVNALELDDSALYLCASSNPPGQAGLRHEQYFGPGTRLTVT.

The chain has TRBV5-1 and TRBJ2-1; 9 bases align to TRBD1. The V and J ends lost 3 bases and 5 bases, in that order; junction bases with no gene match: 9. CDR3 size: 16 residues. The V gene's germline CDR1 is SGHRS and CDR2 YFSETQ. CDR3 sequence reads: CASSSLRGTGNNEQFF. The CDR3 DNA is TGCGCCAGCAGCTCCCTGAGGGGGACAGGGAACAATGAGCAGTTCTTC.

Comments on this clone: Compared with germline, one end of the junction differs, possibly owing to a read error. The genes are TRBV18 and TRBJ2-7; 9 bases are a match to TRBD1. The CDR3 consists of 15 residues. The germline V gene encodes CDR1 KGHSH and CDR2 LQKENI. The CDR3 spells CASSPDRTGAYGQYF. CDR3 DNA: TGTGCCAGCTCACCCGATAGGACAGGGGCCTACGGGCAGTACTTC.

The genes are TRBV5-1 and TRBJ1-1; tentative D call: TRBD1 (6 bases). Between the trimmed V and J ends, which lost 4 bases and 4 bases, there was a span of 14 bases. Germline V CDR1 and CDR2: SGHRS, YFSETQ. The CDR3 spans 14 residues. In DNA, the CDR3 is TGCGCCAGCAGCGGCACAGGGTCGGGCACTGAAGCTTTCTTT. Translation gives CASSGTGSGTEAFF.

The chain carries TRBV6-6 and TRBJ1-5; 8 bases are a match to TRBD1. CDR1 and CDR2 (germline): MNHNY, SVGAGI (reference sequence). Trimming took 7 bases from V and 5 from J; bases not matched to a gene: 7. The CDR3 runs 14 residues. In nucleotides, the CDR3 is TGTGCCAGCACCCAGGACAGGGCGGATCAGCCCCAGCATTTT. Translation gives CASTQDRADQPQHF.

The chain is built from TRBV5-1 and TRBJ2-7; 12 positions match TRBD2. Germline V CDR1 and CDR2: SGHRS, YFSETQ. The length of the CDR3 is 19 residues. Trimming removed 4 bases from V and 0 bases from J; junction bases left unmatched: 14. The CDR3 DNA reads as TGCGCCAGCAGCCCCTCAGGAGGGCTAGCGGGAGGGTCCTCCTACGAGCAGTACTTC. It codes for CASSPSGGLAGGSSYEQYF.

The genes are TRBV5-4 and TRBJ2-3; 7 bases map to TRBD2. CDR1 SGHNT and CDR2 YYREEE come from the germline V gene (reference sequence). The CDR3 is made up of 16 amino acids. Losses at the gene ends were 2 bases for V and 2 bases for J; bases not matched to a gene: 8. DNA of the CDR3: TGTGCCAGCAGCTTAGGACTAGAGGGAGCCACAGATACGCAGTATTTT. This codes for CASSLGLEGATDTQYF. The full variable domain, its missing parts supplied by reference TRBV5-4 and TRBJ2-3, is ETGVTQSPTHLIKTRGQQVTLRCSSQSGHNTVSWYQQALGQGPQFIFQYYREEENGRGNFPPRFSGLQFPNYSSELNVNALELDDSALYLCASSLGLEGATDTQYFGPGTRLTVL.

The chain recombines TRBV5-1 with TRBJ2-1, with 11 positions matching TRBD1. The CDR3 consists of 18 residues. Losses at the gene ends were 3 bases for V and 0 bases for J; bases not matched to a gene: 8. The germline V gene has CDR1 SGHRS and CDR2 YFSETQ. In DNA, the CDR3 is TGCGCCAGCAGCTCCTGGACAGGGGGCCCCAGCTCCTACAATGAGCAGTTCTTC. It translates to CASSSWTGGPSSYNEQFF. Variable domain in full (rest from reference TRBV5-1 and TRBJ2-1): KAGVTQTPRYLIKTRGQQVTLSCSPISGHRSVSWYQQTPGQGLQFLFEYFSETQRNKGNFPGRFSGRQFSNSRSEMNVSTLELGDSALYLCASSSWTGGPSSYNEQFFGPGTRLTVL.

This clone was counted a single time. The V gene is TRBV29-1, the J gene TRBJ2-1; D gene unclear. Germline lookup yields CDR1 SQVTM and CDR2 ANQGSEA. The CDR3 length is 14 residues. Trimming took off 2 bases at V and 0 bases at J, with 8 bases between the two ends. The CDR3 loop is CSVELQSSYNEQFF. In DNA, the CDR3 is TGCAGCGTTGAACTACAGAGCTCCTACAATGAGCAGTTCTTC.

The V and J genes are TRBV10-3 and TRBJ2-1, with 11 bases fitting TRBD2. This CDR3 spans 16 amino acids. With 3 bases clipped from V and 4 bases from J, the junction kept 5 bases outside the gene matches. Germline assignment: CDR1 ENHRY and CDR2 SYGVKD. For the CDR3, the DNA is TGTGCCATCAGTGATCTAGCGGGAGGAATATACAATGAGCAGTTCTTC. Its protein is CAISDLAGGIYNEQFF.

The rearrangement joins TRBV5-6 to TRBJ2-3; 7 nucleotides match TRBD2. CDR1 is SGHDT, CDR2 YYEEEE, per germline. The CDR3 has 17 residues. The ends lost 0 bases at V and 6 bases at J; junction bases unmatched: 13. The CDR3 nucleotides read TGTGCCAGCAGCTTGGGGGTGCGGGGCGCGGGAGATGATACGCAGTATTTT. It encodes CASSLGVRGAGDDTQYF.

The CDR3 loop is CAISATGTNTEAFF. The CDR3 coding sequence is TGTGCCATCAGTGCGACAGGGACAAACACTGAAGCTTTCTTT. This chain connects TRBV10-3 to TRBJ1-1; 7 bases line up with TRBD1. This CDR3 comprises 14 residues. The germline CDR1 and CDR2 sequences are ENHRY and SYGVKD. The junction had 4 bases not matched to a gene; V was cut back by 4 bases and J by 2 bases.

This clone was detected only once. The rearrangement uses TRBV27 and TRBJ2-7; no definite D call. CDR3 size: 14 residues. From germline, CDR1 is MNHEY and CDR2 SMNVEV (reference sequence). V lost 4 bases and J 0 bases, leaving 10 bases between the germline ends. CDR3 amino acids: CASSWAESSYEQYF. The CDR3, as DNA: TGTGCCAGCAGTTGGGCAGAAAGCTCCTACGAGCAGTACTTC.

This chain joins TRBV5-4 and TRBJ2-4; D perhaps matches TRBD1 (5 bases). Germline CDR1 reads SGHNT; CDR2 reads YYREEE (reference sequence). The CDR3 extends over 16 amino acids. V lost 4 bases to trimming and J lost 0 bases, with 14 bases between them. The CDR3 here is CASSVRTSLAKNIQYF. Here the CDR3 DNA reads TGTGCCAGCAGCGTGCGGACATCACTAGCCAAAAACATTCAGTACTTC.

The rearrangement joins TRBV30 to TRBJ2-7; D uncertain. CDR1 GTSNPN and CDR2 SVGIG come from the germline V gene (reference sequence). Trimming cost V 0 bases and J 6 bases, with 12 bases left between them. This CDR3 has 13 amino acids. Written as DNA, the CDR3 is TGTGCCTGGAGTGTATCGGAGTACCTCGAGCAGTACTTC. Translation: CAWSVSEYLEQYF.

As to this clone: In the same sample, other DNA sequences code for this CDR3. V gene TRBV6-5 combines with J gene TRBJ1-3, with D perhaps matching TRBD1 (5 bases). V was shortened by 0 bases and J by 1 base, with 7 bases between the two germline ends. Germline assignment: CDR1 MNHEY and CDR2 SVGAGI. This CDR3 contains 15 residues. The CDR3 DNA reads TGTGCCAGCAGTTACTCGGGGGGTTCTGGAAACACCATATATTTT. It translates to CASSYSGGSGNTIYF.